Detailed here is one TCR beta chain. The table lists this clone with a few counts. What this receptor recognizes is not known. Base qualities are missing; no much larger clone stands one base away. The germline V gene gives CDR1 as SGHRS and CDR2 as YFSETQ. The CDR3 goes from the cysteine to the phenylalanine over 14 residues. Only the CDR3 part of the read is kept: 42 bases, read in frame from the first base. Between the V and J ends, shortened by 0 bases and 1 base respectively, the junction contains 7 bases. This record comes from a study of glioma-infiltrating T cells after dendritic cell vaccination (dated by TCRdb to 2016 to 2017). Context from the whole study: The cohort comprised around 15 glioblastoma patients from Phase I and II dendritic cell vaccination trials, 9 newly diagnosed and 6 with recurrent disease. Autologous tumor lysate-pulsed dendritic cell vaccination was administered to the patients between the early 2000s and the early 2010s. The vaccine consisted of monocyte-derived dendritic cells cultured seven to eight days with IL-4 and GM-CSF, then pulsed overnight with autologous tumor lysate. Each patient got three intradermal injections of the dendritic cell vaccine, spaced at biweekly intervals, in the arm below the axilla. In glioblastoma patients vaccinated with dendritic cells, deep sequencing of TCR beta CDR3 regions served to measure the amount of tumor-infiltrating lymphocytes and to compare repertoires between tumor and blood. TCR sequencing metrics, including TIL content and tumor-blood repertoire overlap, were correlated with survival after dendritic cell vaccination.

General conclusions and limits of the study: The cohort was small and heterogeneous, only a few patients had full blood and tumor sets, and even fewer had initial-recurrent tumor pairs. Longer time to progression and overall survival after dendritic cell vaccination were predicted by higher estimated pretreatment TIL content. The three-group TCR overlap response model was described as speculative and requiring prospective validation. No direct relationship between TCR clonality and survival was found, suggesting that a diverse polyclonal response may matter.

To be selected, patients needed enough residual fresh-frozen tumor tissue and more than two years of available survival data. Although molecular status otherwise differed among the glioblastoma patients, no patient had an isocitrate dehydrogenase mutation. PBMC were collected before vaccination, two weeks after the third vaccination, and at tumor progression if progression occurred. The Qiagen DNeasy Blood extraction Kit was used to extract genomic DNA. Using the immunoSEQ assay, TCRB CDR3 regions were amplified from 1.5 to 2 micrograms of genomic DNA, or from all available DNA when less than that was on hand. The multiplex PCR relied on 60 forward primers for TCR V beta segments and 13 reverse primers for J beta segments. Synthetic control templates were spiked into each sample at limiting dilution to estimate reads per starting template. Reads of 87 bp were generated by sequencing on the Illumina HiSeq System. Concerning the study's data processing: PCR and sequencing errors were removed by a nearest neighbor algorithm that merged closely related sequences. TCR overlap was measured as the percentage of unique tumor TCR beta sequences also present in the same patient's peripheral blood. TCRdb holds this immuneACCESS table with in-frame rearrangements only. Some clones are missing; in checked studies, unresolved V genes explain under half, and the rest has no known cause. V and J calls and clone size are as listed in that table; D and trimming were resolved from the DNA. The sample contains some 70,000 clones, about 76% of them found a single time. Clones ranked in the top ten supply under 8% of the sample.

The TCR comes from a human donor with glioblastoma. The receptor chain draws on TRBV5-1 and TRBJ1-1; the D gene assignment is ambiguous. The sequenced sample was blood, obtained before dendritic cell vaccination. At the DNA level, the sequence is TGCGCCAGCAGCTTGGGTCACAGGAACACTGAAGCTTTCTTT. It encodes CASSLGHRNTEAFF.